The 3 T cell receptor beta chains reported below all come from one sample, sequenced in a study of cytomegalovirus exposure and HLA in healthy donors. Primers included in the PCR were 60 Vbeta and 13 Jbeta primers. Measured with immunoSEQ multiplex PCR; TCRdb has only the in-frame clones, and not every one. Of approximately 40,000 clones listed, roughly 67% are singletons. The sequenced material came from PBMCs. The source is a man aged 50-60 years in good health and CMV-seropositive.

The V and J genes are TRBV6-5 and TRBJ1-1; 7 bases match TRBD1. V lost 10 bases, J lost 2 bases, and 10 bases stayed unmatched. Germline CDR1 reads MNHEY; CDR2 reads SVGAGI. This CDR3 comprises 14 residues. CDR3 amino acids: CATRQGSGNTEAFF. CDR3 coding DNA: TGTGCCACTCGACAGGGTTCGGGCAACACTGAAGCTTTCTTT.

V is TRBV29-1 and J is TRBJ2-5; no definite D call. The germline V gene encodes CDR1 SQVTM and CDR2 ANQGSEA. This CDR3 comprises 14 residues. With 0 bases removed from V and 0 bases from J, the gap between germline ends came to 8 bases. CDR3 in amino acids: CSVEDDDYQETQYF. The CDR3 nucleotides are TGCAGCGTTGAAGATGATGACTACCAAGAGACCCAGTACTTC.

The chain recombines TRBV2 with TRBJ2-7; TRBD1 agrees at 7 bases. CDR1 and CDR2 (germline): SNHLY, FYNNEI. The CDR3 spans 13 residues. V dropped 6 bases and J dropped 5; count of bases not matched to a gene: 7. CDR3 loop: CASSQDRFDEQYF. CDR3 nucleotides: TGTGCCAGCAGCCAGGACAGGTTTGACGAGCAGTACTTC.